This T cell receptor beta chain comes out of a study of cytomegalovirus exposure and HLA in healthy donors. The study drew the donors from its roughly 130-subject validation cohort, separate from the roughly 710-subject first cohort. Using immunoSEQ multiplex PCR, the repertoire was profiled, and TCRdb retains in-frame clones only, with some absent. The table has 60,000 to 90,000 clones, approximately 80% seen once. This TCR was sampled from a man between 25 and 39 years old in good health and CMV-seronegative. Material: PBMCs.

The CDR3 coding sequence is TGTGCCAGCAGCCAAGGTTCGAGCGAGCAGTACTTC. Protein product: CASSQGSSEQYF. This sequence joins TRBV14 and TRBJ2-7; D unresolved. This CDR3 contains 12 residues. V lost 1 base and J 6 bases, leaving 7 bases between the germline ends. Germline assignment: CDR1 SGHDN and CDR2 FVKESK.